The clone carrying this T cell receptor (beta chain) has a count of ten or more. Antigen specificity is unknown. Unique molecular identifier tags were affixed to discrete cDNA molecules. From the 5' RACE reads, TCRdb called clonotypes with MiXCR, one entry per CDR3 protein. This table holds 45,000 to 55,000 distinct CDR3 sequences, approximately 10% found once. The data are from a study of early T cells in non-severe SARS-CoV-2 infection. The wider study: From unsorted whole blood, bulk RNA was sequenced, and the chains remained unpaired. Broader study findings: Matching with VDJdb favored anti-spike CD8 responses (missing private and CD4 specificities).

CDR1 SGHTS and CDR2 YDEGEE come from the germline V gene. Trimming removed 4 bases from V and 4 bases from J; junction bases left unmatched: 7. The CDR3 spans 14 residues. V is TRBV5-8 and J is TRBJ1-2, with 7 bases that match TRBD1. The sequence derives from an adult who was a healthcare worker with PCR-confirmed SARS-CoV-2 infection or an uninfected control (not recorded which). Sequencing used whole blood. CDR3 coding DNA: TGTGCCAGCAGCCGCGGACAGGAGGGCTATGGCTACACCTTC. It specifies CASSRGQEGYGYTF.